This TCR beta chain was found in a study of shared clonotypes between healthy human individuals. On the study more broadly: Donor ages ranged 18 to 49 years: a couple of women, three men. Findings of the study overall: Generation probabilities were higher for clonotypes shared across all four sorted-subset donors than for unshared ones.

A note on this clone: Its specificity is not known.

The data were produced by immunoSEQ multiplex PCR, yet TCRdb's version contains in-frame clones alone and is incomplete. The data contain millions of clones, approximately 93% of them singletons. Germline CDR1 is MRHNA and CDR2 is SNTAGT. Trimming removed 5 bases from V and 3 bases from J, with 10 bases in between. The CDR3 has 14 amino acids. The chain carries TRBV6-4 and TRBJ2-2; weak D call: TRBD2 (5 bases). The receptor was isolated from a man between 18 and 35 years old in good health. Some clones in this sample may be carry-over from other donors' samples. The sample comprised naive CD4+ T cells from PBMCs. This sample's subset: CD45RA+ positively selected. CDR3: CASSWTHHTGELFF. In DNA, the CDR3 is TGTGCCAGCAGTTGGACTCACCACACCGGGGAGCTGTTTTTT.